There are a few counts of the clone carrying this T cell receptor beta chain. What it binds is unknown. TCR beta cDNA libraries included unique molecular identifiers. TCRdb itself ran the PCR reads through MiXCR, one entry per CDR3 protein. The table shows some 700,000 distinct CDR3 sequences, with approximately 60% occurring only once. The sample is drawn from a study of post-analysis software for immune sequencing data. Study information: Relapsing-remitting, secondary progressive and progressive-relapsing multiple sclerosis were all included among the disease courses. General study points: In multiple sclerosis, normalized Chao1 diversity was significantly below that of controls. Controls showed lower frequencies than patients for a few TRBV segments, and TRBV5-6, TRBV5-1 and TRBV20-1 were among these.

The germline V gene has CDR1 PRHDT and CDR2 FYEKMQ (reference sequence). V gave up 0 bases and J gave up 13 bases; unmatched junction bases: 5. This CDR3 region has 12 residues. The sequencing sample was made of blood. The chain uses TRBV13 and TRBJ2-5; 7 bases are shared with TRBD1. This sequence originates from a girl aged 2-10 years with multiple sclerosis. The CDR3 nucleotides are TGTGCCAGCAGCTTAGGCGACAGGGAAGCGTACTTC. Translation gives CASSLGDREAYF. Full variable domain (missing parts from reference TRBV13 and TRBJ2-5): AAGVIQSPRHLIKEKRETATLKCYPIPRHDTVYWYQQGPGQDPQFLISFYEKMQSDKGSIPDRFSAQQFSDYHSELNMSSLELGDSALYFCASSLGDREAYFGPGTRLLVL.